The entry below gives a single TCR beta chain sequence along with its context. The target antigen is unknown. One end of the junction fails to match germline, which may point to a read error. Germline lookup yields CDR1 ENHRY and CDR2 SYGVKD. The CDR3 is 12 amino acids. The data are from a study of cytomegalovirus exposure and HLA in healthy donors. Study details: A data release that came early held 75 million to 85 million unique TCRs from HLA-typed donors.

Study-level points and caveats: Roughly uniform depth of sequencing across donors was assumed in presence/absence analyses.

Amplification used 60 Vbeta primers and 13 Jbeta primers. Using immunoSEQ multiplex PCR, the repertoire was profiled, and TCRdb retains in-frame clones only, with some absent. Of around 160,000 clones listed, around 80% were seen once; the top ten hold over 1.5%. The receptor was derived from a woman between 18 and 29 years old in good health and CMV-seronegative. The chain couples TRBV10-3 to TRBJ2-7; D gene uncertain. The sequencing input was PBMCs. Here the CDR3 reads CAISEGRYGQYF. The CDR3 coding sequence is TGTGCCATCAGTGAGGGGCGCTACGGGCAGTACTTC.